These 21 T cell receptor beta chains share one sample of origin, sequenced in a study of graft-versus-host responses after intestinal transplantation. Grafts had their tissue processed, releasing intraepithelial and lamina propria lymphocytes. The repertoire was sequenced with immunoSEQ multiplex PCR; TCRdb's copy has only in-frame clones and lacks some. The sample contains more than 9,500 clones, over 65% of which appear only once. This sample comprised ileum tissue, obtained 142 days after intestinal transplantation. Receptors originate from a human patient who received an intestinal transplant, so some T cells may come from the graft donor.

The gene calls are TRBV5-5 and TRBJ1-1; a possible D gene is TRBD1 (5 bases). V was pared by 2 bases and J by 8 bases, with 10 bases between. The germline V gene has CDR1 SGHKS and CDR2 YYEKEE (reference sequence). This CDR3 is built from 12 residues. CDR3 nucleotides: TGTGCCAGCAGCTTTGTCAGGGCCGAAGCTTTCTTT. This encodes CASSFVRAEAFF.

The rearrangement links TRBV7-9 to TRBJ2-7; tentative D call: TRBD2 (6 bases). The germline gives CDR1 SEHNR, CDR2 FQNEAQ (reference sequence). V was trimmed by 1 base and J by 3 bases, leaving 13 bases between them. CDR3 size: 15 residues. The CDR3 coding sequence is TGTGCCAGCAGCTTAGGGTCGGGGGAGTACTACGAGCAGTACTTC. This codes for CASSLGSGEYYEQYF.

This CDR3 is CASSLGQTSYNEQFF. CDR3 in DNA: TGCGCCAGCAGCTTGGGGCAAACCTCCTACAATGAGCAGTTCTTC. This chain links TRBV5-1 with TRBJ2-1; D gene unclear. The V and J ends lost 0 bases and 0 bases respectively, with 7 bases between them. Germline CDR1 SGHRS, CDR2 YFSETQ. The CDR3 loop spans 15 amino acids. The whole variable domain, filled in from reference TRBV5-1 and TRBJ2-1, reads KAGVTQTPRYLIKTRGQQVTLSCSPISGHRSVSWYQQTPGQGLQFLFEYFSETQRNKGNFPGRFSGRQFSNSRSEMNVSTLELGDSALYLCASSLGQTSYNEQFFGPGTRLTVL.

The chain uses TRBV15 and TRBJ1-2; D unresolved. The CDR3 is made up of 15 amino acids. V lost 0 bases to trimming and J lost 5 bases, with 13 bases between them. The V gene's germline CDR1 is LNHNV and CDR2 YYDKDF (reference sequence). The CDR3 loop reads CATSRDHLGLYGYTF. The CDR3 DNA reads TGTGCCACCAGCAGAGATCATTTAGGACTATATGGCTACACCTTC.

This chain links TRBV5-1 with TRBJ2-2, with D possibly TRBD1 on 5 matching bases. Per germline, CDR1 SGHRS and CDR2 YFSETQ. V was shortened by 4 bases and J by 5 bases, with 18 bases between the two germline ends. The CDR3 is made up of 16 amino acids. CDR3: CASSLVDSLWTGELFF. For the CDR3, the DNA is TGCGCCAGCAGCCTGGTAGACAGCCTGTGGACCGGGGAGCTGTTTTTT.

The rearrangement links TRBV7-9 to TRBJ2-7; 7 bases agree with TRBD1. This CDR3 region has 16 residues. The germline V gene has CDR1 SEHNR and CDR2 FQNEAQ (reference sequence). The V and J ends lost 4 bases and 7 bases, in that order; junction bases with no gene match: 16. The chain's CDR3 is CASSSNSRDSFWEQYF. The DNA for the CDR3 is TGTGCCAGCAGCTCGAACTCCCGGGACAGTTTTTGGGAGCAGTACTTC. Complete variable domain (other parts from reference TRBV7-9 and TRBJ2-7): DTGVSQNPRHKITKRGQNVTFRCDPISEHNRLYWYRQTLGQGPEFLTYFQNEAQLEKSRLLSDRFSAERPKGSFSTLEIQRTEQGDSAMYLCASSSNSRDSFWEQYFGPGTRLTVT.

J is TRBJ2-7 and V is TRBV19; TRBD1 might be the D (6 bases). CDR1 is LNHDA and CDR2 is SQIVND in the germline V gene (reference sequence). V lost 9 bases, J lost 0 bases, and 15 bases lay in between. This CDR3 comprises 14 residues. The CDR3 DNA follows: TGTGCCAGCTCGACAGGTTCGGGCTCCTACGAGCAGTACTTC. Its protein is CASSTGSGSYEQYF. The whole variable domain, remainder taken from reference TRBV19 and TRBJ2-7, is DGGITQSPKYLFRKEGQNVTLSCEQNLNHDAMYWYRQDPGQGLRLIYYSQIVNDFQKGDIAEGYSVSREKKESFPLTVTSAQKNPTAFYLCASSTGSGSYEQYFGPGTRLTVT.

This sequence joins TRBV5-1 and TRBJ1-4, with D unclear. CDR1 is SGHRS and CDR2 is YFSETQ in the germline V gene. V was shortened by 0 bases and J by 6 bases, with 6 bases between the two germline ends. The CDR3 is 13 residues long. The DNA of the CDR3 is TGCGCCAGCAGCTTGGGCGGTCATGAAAAACTGTTTTTT. It is translated as CASSLGGHEKLFF. Variable domain in full (rest from reference TRBV5-1 and TRBJ1-4): KAGVTQTPRYLIKTRGQQVTLSCSPISGHRSVSWYQQTPGQGLQFLFEYFSETQRNKGNFPGRFSGRQFSNSRSEMNVSTLELGDSALYLCASSLGGHEKLFFGSGTQLSVL.

This sequence joins TRBV14 and TRBJ1-4; 8 nucleotides align to TRBD1. V was pared by 5 bases and J by 8 bases, with 10 bases of the junction left unmatched. The germline V gene encodes CDR1 SGHDN and CDR2 FVKESK. This CDR3 region has 15 residues. The CDR3 here is CASSGLTGAPEKLFF. CDR3 coding DNA: TGTGCCAGCAGCGGCCTGACAGGGGCTCCCGAAAAACTGTTTTTT.

The chain combines TRBV6-1 with TRBJ2-2; 10 bases align to TRBD2. Germline CDR1 reads MNHNS; CDR2 reads SASEGT. The CDR3 runs 15 residues. The junction had 0 bases not matched to a gene; V was cut back by 2 bases and J by 3 bases. As DNA, the CDR3 is TGTGCCAGCAGTGAACTAGCGGGAGACACCGGGGAGCTGTTTTTT. It codes for CASSELAGDTGELFF.

This clone was observed a handful of times. The CDR3 DNA sequence: TGCAGCGTTGAGCGACAATCCGGGGAGCTGTTTTTT. It codes for CSVERQSGELFF. The chain recombines TRBV29-1 with TRBJ2-2; D gene unclear. Germline V gene data show CDR1 as SQVTM and CDR2 as ANQGSEA. V was trimmed by 3 bases and J by 6 bases, leaving 8 bases between them. The CDR3 is 12 amino acids.

The V call is TRBV11-2, the J call TRBJ2-7; 7 bases are a match to TRBD1. Germline CDR1 is SGHAT and CDR2 is FQNNGV. The CDR3 is made up of 16 amino acids. Trimming took 7 bases from V and 1 from J; bases not matched to a gene: 13. As DNA, the CDR3 is TGTGCCAGCAACATGATGCCGGGACAGCCATCCTACGAGCAGTACTTC. Its translation is CASNMMPGQPSYEQYF.

This clone was detected a few times. V is TRBV5-1 and J is TRBJ2-3; unclear D gene. V was pared by 0 bases and J by 6 bases, with 5 bases between. From germline, CDR1 is SGHRS and CDR2 YFSETQ. This CDR3 contains 12 residues. This CDR3 reads CASSLDIDTQYF. The CDR3, as DNA: TGCGCCAGCAGCTTGGATATCGATACGCAGTATTTT.

The V gene is TRBV9, the J gene TRBJ2-3, with D unclear. V was clipped by 2 bases and J by 1 base, with 8 bases between them. The length of the CDR3 is 14 residues. Germline V gives CDR1 SGDLS, CDR2 YYNGEE. The CDR3 nucleotides read TGTGCCAGCAGCGTTAGGAGCCGCACAGATACGCAGTATTTT. This codes for CASSVRSRTDTQYF.

The rearrangement links TRBV2 to TRBJ1-2; weak D call: TRBD1 (5 bases). The CDR3 has 12 amino acids. Germline V CDR1 and CDR2: SNHLY, FYNNEI. V lost 2 bases, J lost 7 bases, and 8 bases lay in between. The CDR3 region is CASSEPGIGYTF. For the CDR3, the DNA is TGTGCCAGCAGTGAACCAGGGATTGGCTACACCTTC.

This clone was recorded a few times. The V and J genes are TRBV27 and TRBJ1-5, with D possibly TRBD1 on 5 matching bases. The CDR3 has 14 amino acids. Between the trimmed V and J ends, which lost 2 bases and 3 bases, there was a span of 8 bases. Germline CDR1 reads MNHEY; CDR2 reads SMNVEV (reference sequence). CDR3 region: CASSLGADNQPQHF. The CDR3, as DNA: TGTGCCAGCAGTTTAGGGGCAGACAATCAGCCCCAGCATTTT.

This rearrangement joins TRBV7-3 to TRBJ2-2; no definite D call. CDR1 SGHTA and CDR2 FQGTGA come from the germline V gene. This CDR3 comprises 15 residues. Trimming pared 2 bases from V and 1 base from J, leaving 8 bases between. The DNA for the CDR3 is TGTGCCAGCAGCTTACTTGGGCGGAACACCGGGGAGCTGTTTTTT. Its protein is CASSLLGRNTGELFF.

J is TRBJ1-5 and V is TRBV6-5; 8 bases line up with TRBD1. This CDR3 region has 14 residues. J lost 4 bases, V lost 5 bases, and 4 bases had no gene match. In germline, CDR1 is MNHEY, CDR2 SVGAGI. The CDR3 nucleotides read TGTGCCAGCAGTCGACAGGGGCCAAATCAGCCCCAGCATTTT. Translated, it gives CASSRQGPNQPQHF.

This chain links TRBV5-4 with TRBJ2-7; TRBD1 is a possible D gene (5 bases). V dropped 4 bases and J dropped 6 bases, with 14 bases sitting between them. Per the germline V gene, CDR1 is SGHNT and CDR2 is YYREEE (reference sequence). The CDR3 runs to 13 residues. The CDR3 reads CASSPGHGPEQYF. The CDR3 DNA follows: TGTGCCAGCAGCCCCGGACACGGGCCCGAGCAGTACTTC.

The chain couples TRBV13 to TRBJ2-1; D gene uncertain. Between the trimmed V and J ends, which lost 4 bases and 7 bases, there was a span of 17 bases. This CDR3 has 15 amino acids. Germline-derived CDR1 and CDR2 are PRHDT and FYEKMQ (reference sequence). CDR3 region: CASSSDSAPANEQFF. The CDR3 nucleotides read TGTGCCAGCAGCTCAGACTCCGCTCCCGCTAATGAGCAGTTCTTC.

The CDR3 bases are TGTGCCAGCAGCCCGGCGAGGGTTAGCAATCAGCCCCAGCATTTT. Protein sequence: CASSPARVSNQPQHF. J is TRBJ1-5 and V is TRBV27; no definite D call. V was shortened by 6 bases and J by 0 bases, with 12 bases between the two germline ends. The CDR3 spans 15 residues. Germline V CDR1 and CDR2: MNHEY, SMNVEV (reference sequence).